This T cell receptor (beta chain) is drawn from a study of cytomegalovirus exposure and HLA in healthy donors. Findings and limits, study-wide: Researchers reported that a few CMV-associated chains were confirmed in vitro as CMV antigen-specific. Some TCR beta chains (around 180 of them) were listed as cytomegalovirus-associated. Subsequent analysis showed first-cohort TCR clusters tending to co-occur in more than 95 validation repertoires.

The donors were in the approximately 120-subject validation cohort; that cohort was separate from the approximately 670-subject first cohort. This clone was seen just once. Its antigen is unknown. CDR1 is SGHVS, CDR2 FNYEAQ, per germline. CDR3 length equals 14 residues. With 5 bases clipped from V and 2 bases from J, the junction kept 6 bases outside the gene matches. The table came from immunoSEQ multiplex PCR; TCRdb's copy has only in-frame clones and leaves some out. Seen here are some 86,000 clones, 93% observed once, and the top ten hold about 3.9%. Sequenced material: PBMCs. This TCR came from a woman aged 25 to 45 in good health and CMV-seronegative. The genes are TRBV7-6 and TRBJ2-7, with TRBD1 identical over 7 bases. CDR3: CASSEAGGTYEQYF. CDR3 nucleotide sequence: TGTGCCAGCAGCGAAGCAGGGGGAACCTACGAGCAGTACTTC.